This TCR beta chain originates from a study of T cells in Graves' hyperthyroidism and ophthalmopathy. Study-level results: Model-based prediction identified ophthalmopathy a median approximately 6.2 months prior to its onset.

From RNA transcripts, TCR beta CDR3 regions were amplified. TCR CDR3 regions were first amplified by RT-PCR with HTBI primers. One entry per CDR3 protein results from TCRdb running MiXCR on the multiplex PCR reads. The table lists over 300,000 distinct CDR3 sequences, approximately 15% of them singletons. CDR1 and CDR2 (germline): SGHAT, FQNNGV. The ends lost 5 bases at V and 1 base at J; junction bases unmatched: 6. The CDR3 spans 16 residues. Many counts were recorded for this clonotype. Its antigen is not known. Exclusion of a patient resulted from uncontrolled infection, other autoimmune disease, pregnancy or lactation. Diagnoses were made from clinical symptoms, serum measures (thyroxine and TRAb), thyroid ultrasound and orbital computed tomography.

The sequence derives from a woman aged 55 to 70 with Graves' hyperthyroidism. The specimen sequenced was blood. The rearrangement links TRBV11-2 to TRBJ2-2; 8 bases align to TRBD1. The CDR3 spells CASSNAGTGNTGELFF. CDR3 nucleotides: TGTGCCAGCAGCAATGCCGGGACAGGGAACACCGGGGAGCTGTTTTTT.